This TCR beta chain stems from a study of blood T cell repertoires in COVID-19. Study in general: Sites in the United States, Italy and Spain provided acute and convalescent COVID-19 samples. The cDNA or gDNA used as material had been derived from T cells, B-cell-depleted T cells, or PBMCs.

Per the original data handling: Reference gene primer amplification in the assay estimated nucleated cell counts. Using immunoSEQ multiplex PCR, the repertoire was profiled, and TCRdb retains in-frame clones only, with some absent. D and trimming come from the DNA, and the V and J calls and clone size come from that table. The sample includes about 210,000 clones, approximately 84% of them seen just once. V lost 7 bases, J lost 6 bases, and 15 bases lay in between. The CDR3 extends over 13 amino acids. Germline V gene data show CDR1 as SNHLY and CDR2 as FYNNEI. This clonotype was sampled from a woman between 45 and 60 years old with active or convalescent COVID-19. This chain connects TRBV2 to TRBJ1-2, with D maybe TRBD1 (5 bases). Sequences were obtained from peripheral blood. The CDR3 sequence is CASTETRGDGYTF. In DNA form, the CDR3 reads TGTGCCAGCACCGAAACCCGGGGGGATGGCTACACCTTC.